The rows below give T cell receptor beta chains drawn from one sample of a study of beta chain features in type 1 diabetes. This table comes from immunoSEQ multiplex PCR, and its TCRdb copy is limited to in-frame clones, with some not included. The table lists approximately 280,000 clones, 15% of them singletons. Sequenced sample: naive CD4+ T cells from blood. Every receptor here comes from a man between 18 and 35 years old with type 1 diabetes. The CDR3 runs from the conserved cysteine through the conserved F or W. Each record gives: V gene, clone size, D gene, CDR3 length, J gene, CDR3 DNA, CDR3 protein. A D gene is named only where the DNA matches it firmly. Size values are once, few and many counts, or a class for expanded clones, and some rows have none.

TRBV30	NA	NA	11	TRBJ1-1	TGTGCCTGGAGTTGGAGGACTGAAGCTTTCTTT	CAWSWRTEAFF
TRBV7-2	few	NA	13	TRBJ1-5	TGTGCCAGCAGCCAACAGATCAATCAGCCCCAGCATTTT	CASSQQINQPQHF
TRBV5-4	few	TRBD2	18	TRBJ2-2	TGTGCCAGCAGCTTGGGGGGAAGCGCGGGAGGACTTACCGGGGAGCTGTTTTTT	CASSLGGSAGGLTGELFF
TRBV5-1	NA	TRBD1	18	TRBJ1-5	TGCGCCAGCAGCTCTTATGAACGGACAGGGGATGGCAATCAGCCCCAGCATTTT	CASSSYERTGDGNQPQHF
TRBV6-5	NA	NA	12	TRBJ2-1	TGTGCCAGCAGTTACAACGGTTATGAGCAGTTCTTC	CASSYNGYEQFF
TRBV19	NA	TRBD1	13	TRBJ1-1	TGTGCCAGTAGTATAAGCCGACAGGGGGGAACTTTCTTT	CASSISRQGGTFF
TRBV30	few	TRBD1	14	TRBJ2-2	TGTGCCCAAGACAGGGGACAATACACCGGGGAGCTGTTTTTT	CAQDRGQYTGELFF
TRBV30	few	NA	13	TRBJ1-5	TGTGCCTGGAGTGTACAGGAAGGTCAGCCCCAGCATTTT	CAWSVQEGQPQHF
TRBV9	NA	TRBD1	17	TRBJ2-7	TGTGCCAGCAGCGTAGCGCTCCGGGACAGAAATTCCTACGAGCAGTACTTC	CASSVALRDRNSYEQYF
TRBV5-6	NA	TRBD1	15	TRBJ2-3	TGTGCCAGCAGCTTGGCGGGACAGGGCACAGATACGCAGTATTTT	CASSLAGQGTDTQYF
TRBV28	few	TRBD2	13	TRBJ2-1	TGTGCCAGCCGGACTAGGATCTACAATGAGCAGTTCTTC	CASRTRIYNEQFF
TRBV9	NA	NA	14	TRBJ2-1	TGTGCCAGCAGCGTAGGTAATAGGCCGGGTGAGCAGTTCTTC	CASSVGNRPGEQFF
TRBV5-4	NA	TRBD2	16	TRBJ2-3	TGTGCCAGCAGCAGCGGGGGACTAGCGGCCTCAGATACGCAGTATTTT	CASSSGGLAASDTQYF
TRBV28	few	NA	15	TRBJ2-7	TGTGCCAGCAGTTTAACCGACCGAGGCCACTACGAGCAGTACTTC	CASSLTDRGHYEQYF
TRBV15	NA	NA	15	TRBJ1-5	TGTGCCACCAGCATTCAGGGTCATAGCAATCAGCCCCAGCATTTT	CATSIQGHSNQPQHF
TRBV9	NA	TRBD2	16	TRBJ2-1	TGTGCCAGCAGCGTAGTTGGAGCGGGAGCCTACAATGAGCAGTTCTTC	CASSVVGAGAYNEQFF
TRBV5-1	NA	NA	18	TRBJ2-6	TGCGCCAGCAGCTTCCTGGTGGGCGTAAACTCTGGGGCCAACGTCCTGACTTTC	CASSFLVGVNSGANVLTF
TRBV7-9	NA	NA	15	TRBJ2-3	TGTGCCAGCAGCTTAAGGGAGCCTAGCACAGATACGCAGTATTTT	CASSLREPSTDTQYF
TRBV6-5	NA	NA	13	TRBJ2-3	TGTGCCAGCAGTTATCGTCTATCAGATACGCAGTATTTT	CASSYRLSDTQYF
TRBV2	NA	TRBD2	14	TRBJ2-1	TGTGCCATCAGGAGCGGGAGTGGTGGCAATGAGCAGTTCTTC	CAIRSGSGGNEQFF
TRBV11-2	few	TRBD1	11	TRBJ2-1	TGTGCCAGCAGCCGTAGGGGGCGCCCCTTCTTC	CASSRRGRPFF
TRBV7-9	NA	TRBD1	14	TRBJ1-1	TGTGCCAGCAGCTTAACAGGGGCGAACACTGAAGCTTTCTTT	CASSLTGANTEAFF
TRBV10-2	few	NA	16	TRBJ2-5	TGCGCCAGCATGTCGGGAGACTGGGGGATCCAAGAGACCCAGTACTTC	CASMSGDWGIQETQYF
TRBV10-1	NA	NA	13	TRBJ2-5	TGCGCCAGCAGTGAGCATATGGCAGAGACCCAGTACTTC	CASSEHMAETQYF
TRBV4-1	NA	TRBD2	15	TRBJ2-1	TGCGCCAGCAGCCATGGTGTAGCGGGAGTATGGGAGCAGTTCTTC	CASSHGVAGVWEQFF
TRBV5-1	few	TRBD2	16	TRBJ2-7	TGCGCCAGCAGCTTGGGACTAGCGGGGGCTTCCTACGAGCAGTACTTC	CASSLGLAGASYEQYF
TRBV4-3	NA	TRBD1	16	TRBJ1-2	TGCGCCAGCAGCCAAGGGCAGGGGGCGGGGGACTATGGCTACACCTTC	CASSQGQGAGDYGYTF
TRBV5-1	few	NA	13	TRBJ2-5	TGCGCCAGCAGCTCCGGACAGCAAGAGACCCAGTACTTC	CASSSGQQETQYF
TRBV28	NA	NA	15	TRBJ1-4	TGTGCCAGCAGCCCCCATACTGCAACTAATGAAAAACTGTTTTTT	CASSPHTATNEKLFF
TRBV28	NA	NA	15	TRBJ2-5	TGTGCCAGCACCCAGGGACCCTTGGGGAGGGAGACCCAGTACTTC	CASTQGPLGRETQYF
TRBV7-2	few	TRBD1	16	TRBJ2-5	TGTGCCAGCAGCTTCCGGTGGACAGGACACCAAGAGACCCAGTACTTC	CASSFRWTGHQETQYF
TRBV5-1	few	NA	11	TRBJ2-3	TGCGCCAGCAGCTCCGCAGATACGCAGTATTTT	CASSSADTQYF
TRBV2	few	TRBD1	15	TRBJ2-7	TGTGCCAGCAGGGGACAGGGTCCAAGTACCTACGAGCAGTACTTC	CASRGQGPSTYEQYF
TRBV4-3	few	NA	12	TRBJ1-2	TGCGCCAGCAGCCAAGATAGATATGGCTACACCTTC	CASSQDRYGYTF
TRBV25-1	few	TRBD1	15	TRBJ1-2	TGTGCCAGCAGTGAATGGACAGGGGGCGCAGAGGGCTACACCTTC	CASSEWTGGAEGYTF
TRBV5-1	NA	TRBD2	16	TRBJ2-5	TGCGCCAGCAGCTTGCTGCGGGGGGGACCCCAAGAGACCCAGTACTTC	CASSLLRGGPQETQYF
TRBV29-1	few	TRBD1	13	TRBJ1-1	TGCAGCGTTGAAGGCAGGGGGACCACTGAAGCTTTCTTT	CSVEGRGTTEAFF
TRBV7-9	few	TRBD1	14	TRBJ2-7	TGTGCCAGCAGCTTCCGTGACAGGGTCGGCGAGCAGTACTTC	CASSFRDRVGEQYF
TRBV30	NA	TRBD2	14	TRBJ2-7	TGTGCCTCTAGCGGGGGAGCCCTATCAGGCGAGCAGTACTTC	CASSGGALSGEQYF
TRBV6-6	NA	NA	15	TRBJ2-2	TGTGCCAGCAGTTACGGACACAGGGCCGCCGGGGAGCTGTTTTTT	CASSYGHRAAGELFF
TRBV30	few	NA	11	TRBJ1-2	TGTGCCTGGGAGGATGTCCATGGCTACACCTTC	CAWEDVHGYTF
TRBV2	few	TRBD1	16	TRBJ2-2	TGTGCCAGCAGGGGTCTAGGGGGCAGTGACACCGGGGAGCTGTTTTTT	CASRGLGGSDTGELFF
TRBV10-1	NA	TRBD2	12	TRBJ2-1	TGCGCCAGGCCCGCGGGAGACTATGAGCAGTTCTTC	CARPAGDYEQFF
TRBV28	NA	NA	11	TRBJ2-7	TGTGCCAGCGCAGTAACCTACGAGCAGTACTTC	CASAVTYEQYF
TRBV2	few	NA	16	TRBJ2-3	TGTGCCAGCAGTGAATATGTGTTATCTAGCACAGATACGCAGTATTTT	CASSEYVLSSTDTQYF
TRBV19	NA	TRBD2	15	TRBJ2-4	TGTGCCAGTAGTGCCCGGGCCCCTGGGGGGGACATTCAGTACTTC	CASSARAPGGDIQYF
TRBV30	few	TRBD2	13	TRBJ2-5	TGTGCCTGGAGCGGGATGGGGGGGGAGACCCAGTACTTC	CAWSGMGGETQYF
TRBV5-1	NA	NA	15	TRBJ2-7	TGCGCCAGCAGCGGGCAGGGGCCTCCCTCCTACGAGCAGTACTTC	CASSGQGPPSYEQYF
TRBV28	few	NA	16	TRBJ1-1	TGTGCCAGCAGTTCCCAAATTATGGGGGCCGGGACTGAAGCTTTCTTT	CASSSQIMGAGTEAFF
TRBV4-1	few	NA	18	TRBJ2-4	TGCGCCAGCAGCCAAGGAGTCATTTCGGGGGATGGCAAAAACATTCAGTACTTC	CASSQGVISGDGKNIQYF
TRBV25-1	NA	TRBD1	15	TRBJ2-7	TGTGCCAGCAGGGACGGGACAGGGGGCCCCTACGAGCAGTACTTC	CASRDGTGGPYEQYF
TRBV7-2	few	TRBD2	14	TRBJ2-5	TGTGCCAGCAGCTTGAGCGGGATCGGAGAGACCCAGTACTTC	CASSLSGIGETQYF
TRBV7-9	once	NA	16	TRBJ2-7	TGTGCCAGCAGCCCTACCAGGGATTTCCTCTCCTACGAGCAGTACTTC	CASSPTRDFLSYEQYF
TRBV5-6	few	TRBD2	15	TRBJ2-7	TGTGCCAGCAGCTCTCCCCGGGGGGGGACCTACGAGCAGTACTTC	CASSSPRGGTYEQYF
TRBV6-5	NA	NA	14	TRBJ2-7	TGTGCCACCCAAAGGCTCTACGGGTCCTACGAGCAGTACTTC	CATQRLYGSYEQYF